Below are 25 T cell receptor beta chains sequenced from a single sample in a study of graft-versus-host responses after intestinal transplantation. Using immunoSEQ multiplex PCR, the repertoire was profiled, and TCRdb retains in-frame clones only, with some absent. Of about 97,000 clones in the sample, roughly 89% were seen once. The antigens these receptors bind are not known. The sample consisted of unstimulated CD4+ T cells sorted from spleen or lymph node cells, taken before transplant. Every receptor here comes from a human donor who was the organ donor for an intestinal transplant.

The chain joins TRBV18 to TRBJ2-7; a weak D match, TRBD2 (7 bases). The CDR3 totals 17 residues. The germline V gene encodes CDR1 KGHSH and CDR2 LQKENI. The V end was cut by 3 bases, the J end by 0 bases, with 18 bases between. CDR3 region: CASSPPRTGGLSYEQYF. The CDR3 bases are TGTGCCAGCTCACCCCCTAGGACGGGGGGCCTCTCCTACGAGCAGTACTTC.

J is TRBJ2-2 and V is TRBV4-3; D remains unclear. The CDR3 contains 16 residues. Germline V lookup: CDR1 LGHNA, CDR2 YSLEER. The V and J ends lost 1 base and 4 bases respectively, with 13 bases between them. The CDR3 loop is CASSQVSWAGTGELFF. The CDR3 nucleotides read TGCGCCAGCAGCCAAGTGAGTTGGGCAGGCACCGGGGAGCTGTTTTTT.

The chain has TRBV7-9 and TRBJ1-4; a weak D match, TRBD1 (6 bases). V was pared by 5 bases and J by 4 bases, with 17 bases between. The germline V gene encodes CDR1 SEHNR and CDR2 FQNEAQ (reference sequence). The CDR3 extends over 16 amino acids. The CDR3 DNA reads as TGTGCCAGCAGCCCCCGGGGGGGCAGGGATAATGAAAAACTGTTTTTT. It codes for CASSPRGGRDNEKLFF.

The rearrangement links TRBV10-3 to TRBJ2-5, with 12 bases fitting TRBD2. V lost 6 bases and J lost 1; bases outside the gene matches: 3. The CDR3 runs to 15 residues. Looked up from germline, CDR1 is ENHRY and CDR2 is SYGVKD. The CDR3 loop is CAIRATSGGQETQYF. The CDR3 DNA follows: TGTGCCATCAGGGCGACTAGCGGGGGCCAAGAGACCCAGTACTTC.

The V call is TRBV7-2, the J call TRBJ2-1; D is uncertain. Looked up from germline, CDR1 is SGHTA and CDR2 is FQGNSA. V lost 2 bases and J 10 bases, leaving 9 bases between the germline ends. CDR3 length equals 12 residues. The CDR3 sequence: CASSLPGREQFF. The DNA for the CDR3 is TGTGCCAGCAGCTTACCGGGTCGGGAGCAGTTCTTC.

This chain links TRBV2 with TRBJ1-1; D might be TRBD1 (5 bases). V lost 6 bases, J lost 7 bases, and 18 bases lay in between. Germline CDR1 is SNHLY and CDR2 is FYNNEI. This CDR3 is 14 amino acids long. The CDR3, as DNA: TGTGCCAGCAGGACCTCGACAGCGCTATATGAAGCTTTCTTT. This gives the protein CASRTSTALYEAFF.

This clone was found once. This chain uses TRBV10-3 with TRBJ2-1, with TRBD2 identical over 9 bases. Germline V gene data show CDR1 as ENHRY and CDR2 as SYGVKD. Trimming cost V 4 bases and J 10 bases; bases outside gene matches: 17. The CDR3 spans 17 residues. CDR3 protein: CAISGTLTSGSRYEQFF. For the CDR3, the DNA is TGTGCCATCAGTGGAACGTTGACTAGCGGCAGTCGGTACGAGCAGTTCTTC.

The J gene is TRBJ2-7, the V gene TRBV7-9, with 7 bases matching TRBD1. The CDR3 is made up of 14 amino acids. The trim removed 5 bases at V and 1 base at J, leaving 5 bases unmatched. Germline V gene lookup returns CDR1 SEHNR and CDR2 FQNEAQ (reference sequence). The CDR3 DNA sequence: TGTGCCAGCAGCCCCCGACAGGGATCCTACGAGCAGTACTTC. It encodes CASSPRQGSYEQYF.

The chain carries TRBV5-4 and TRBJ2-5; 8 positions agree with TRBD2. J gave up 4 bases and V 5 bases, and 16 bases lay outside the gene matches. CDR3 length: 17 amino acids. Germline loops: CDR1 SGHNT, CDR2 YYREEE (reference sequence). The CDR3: CASSPRGGALGGETQYF. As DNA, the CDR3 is TGTGCCAGCAGTCCTCGGGGGGGAGCCCTCGGGGGAGAGACCCAGTACTTC.

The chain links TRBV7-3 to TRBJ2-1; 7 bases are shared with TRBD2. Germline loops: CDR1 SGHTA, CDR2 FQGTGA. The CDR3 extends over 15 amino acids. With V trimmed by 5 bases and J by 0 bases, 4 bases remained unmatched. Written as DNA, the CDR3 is TGTGCCAGCAGCCTGGGGGGGGGCTCCTACAATGAGCAGTTCTTC. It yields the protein CASSLGGGSYNEQFF.

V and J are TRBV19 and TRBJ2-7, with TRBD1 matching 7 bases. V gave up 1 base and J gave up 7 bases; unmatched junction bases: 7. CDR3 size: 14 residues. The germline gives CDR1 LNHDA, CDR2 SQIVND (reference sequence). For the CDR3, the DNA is TGTGCCAGTAGTATAGGGACAGGAGCAGGGGAGCAGTACTTC. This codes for CASSIGTGAGEQYF.

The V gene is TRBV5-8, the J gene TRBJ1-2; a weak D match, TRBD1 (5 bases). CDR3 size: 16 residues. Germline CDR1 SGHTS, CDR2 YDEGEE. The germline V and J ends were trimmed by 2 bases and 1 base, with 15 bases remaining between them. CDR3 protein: CASSLGIGADNYGYTF. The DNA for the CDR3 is TGTGCCAGCAGCTTAGGTATTGGGGCGGATAACTATGGCTACACCTTC.

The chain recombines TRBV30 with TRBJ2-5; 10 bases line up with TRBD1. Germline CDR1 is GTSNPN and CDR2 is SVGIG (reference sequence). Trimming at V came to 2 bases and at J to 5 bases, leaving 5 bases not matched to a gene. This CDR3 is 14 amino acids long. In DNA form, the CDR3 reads TGTGCCTGGAGTTCGGGACAGGGGTCGGAGACCCAGTACTTC. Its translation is CAWSSGQGSETQYF.

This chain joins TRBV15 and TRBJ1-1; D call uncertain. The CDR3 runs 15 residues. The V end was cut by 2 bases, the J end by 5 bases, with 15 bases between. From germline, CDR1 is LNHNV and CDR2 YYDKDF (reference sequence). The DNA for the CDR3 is TGTGCCACCAGCAGATCGACGACAATTAGGACTGAAGCTTTCTTT. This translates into CATSRSTTIRTEAFF.

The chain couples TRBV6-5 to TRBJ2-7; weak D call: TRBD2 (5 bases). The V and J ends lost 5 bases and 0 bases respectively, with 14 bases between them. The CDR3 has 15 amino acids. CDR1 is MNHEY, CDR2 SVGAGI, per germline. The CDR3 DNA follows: TGTGCCAGCAGTGCGGAGAGGGTCAGCTCCTACGAGCAGTACTTC. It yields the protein CASSAERVSSYEQYF.

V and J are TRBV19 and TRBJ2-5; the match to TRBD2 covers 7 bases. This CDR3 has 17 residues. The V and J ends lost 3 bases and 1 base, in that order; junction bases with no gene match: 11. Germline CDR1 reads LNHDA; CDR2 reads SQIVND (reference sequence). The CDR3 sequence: CASSMVGSGGVQETQYF. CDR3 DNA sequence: TGTGCCAGTAGTATGGTGGGGAGTGGGGGGGTCCAAGAGACCCAGTACTTC.

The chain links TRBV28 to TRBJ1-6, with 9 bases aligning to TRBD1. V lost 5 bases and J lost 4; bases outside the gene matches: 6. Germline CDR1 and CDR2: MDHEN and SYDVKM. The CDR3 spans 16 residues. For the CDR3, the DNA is TGTGCCAGCAGTACAGGGGGCGCTAATTATAATTCACCCCTCCACTTT. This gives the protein CASSTGGANYNSPLHF.

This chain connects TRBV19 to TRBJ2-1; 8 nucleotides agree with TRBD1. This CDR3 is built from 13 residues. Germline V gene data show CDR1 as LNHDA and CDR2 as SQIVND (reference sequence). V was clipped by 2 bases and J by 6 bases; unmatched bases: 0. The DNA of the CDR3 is TGTGCCAGTAGTATAACAGGGGGCAATGAGCAGTTCTTC. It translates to CASSITGGNEQFF.

The CDR3 DNA is TGTGCCAGTAGGGTGACAGCTCTGAACACTGAAGCTTTCTTT. Amino acid sequence: CASRVTALNTEAFF. This sequence joins TRBV19 and TRBJ1-1; D might be TRBD1 (5 bases). The germline gives CDR1 LNHDA, CDR2 SQIVND (reference sequence). The V end was cut by 6 bases, the J end by 0 bases, with 11 bases between. The CDR3 is 14 amino acids.

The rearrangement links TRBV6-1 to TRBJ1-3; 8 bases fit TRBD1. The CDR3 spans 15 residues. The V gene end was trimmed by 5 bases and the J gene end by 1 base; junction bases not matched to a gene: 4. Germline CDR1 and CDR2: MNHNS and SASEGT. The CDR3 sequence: CASSTWTGSGNTIYF. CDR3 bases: TGTGCCAGCAGTACCTGGACAGGGTCTGGAAACACCATATATTTT.

The CDR3 region is CASTRSTEAFF. Written as DNA, the CDR3 is TGTGCCAGCACTAGGAGCACTGAAGCTTTCTTT. The genes are TRBV28 and TRBJ1-1; D not resolved. V lost 7 bases to trimming and J lost 4 bases, with 7 bases between them. The CDR3 has 11 amino acids. Germline assignment: CDR1 MDHEN and CDR2 SYDVKM.

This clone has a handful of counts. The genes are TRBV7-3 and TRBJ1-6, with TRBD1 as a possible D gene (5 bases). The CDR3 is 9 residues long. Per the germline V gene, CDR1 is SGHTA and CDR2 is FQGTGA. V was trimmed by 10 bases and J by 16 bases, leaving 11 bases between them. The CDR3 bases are TGTGCCACCCACGGGGGGCTCCACTTT. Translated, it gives CATHGGLHF.

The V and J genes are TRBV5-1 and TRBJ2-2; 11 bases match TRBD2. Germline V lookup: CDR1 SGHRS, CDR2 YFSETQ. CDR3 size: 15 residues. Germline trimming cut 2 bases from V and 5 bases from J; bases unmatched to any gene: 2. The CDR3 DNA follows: TGCGCCAGCAGCTTAACTAGCGGGGGTACCGGGGAGCTGTTTTTT. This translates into CASSLTSGGTGELFF.

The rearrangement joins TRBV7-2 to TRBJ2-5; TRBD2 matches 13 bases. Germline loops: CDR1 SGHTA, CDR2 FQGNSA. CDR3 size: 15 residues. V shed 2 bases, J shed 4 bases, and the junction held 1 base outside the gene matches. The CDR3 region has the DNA TGTGCCAGCAGCTTAACTAGCGGGGGGGGAGAGACCCAGTACTTC. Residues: CASSLTSGGGETQYF.

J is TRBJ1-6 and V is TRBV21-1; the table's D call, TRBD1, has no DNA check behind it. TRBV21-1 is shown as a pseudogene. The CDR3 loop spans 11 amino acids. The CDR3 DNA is TGTGCCAGCAGTACAAATTCACCCCTCCACTTT. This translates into CASSTNSPLHF.